These 12 T cell receptor beta chains were sequenced from one sample in a study of patients and donors after allogeneic stem cell transplantation. TCRdb recomputed calls from the RT-PCR reads with MiXCR, one row per CDR3 protein. Of roughly 150,000 distinct CDR3 sequences in the sample, about 24% were seen once. Sequencing was done on a sample of blood, either unsorted or a sorted T cell fraction (not recorded which). These receptor sequences come from a human donor who was either an allogeneic HSCT recipient or a stem cell or donor lymphocyte infusion donor (not recorded which). It is not recorded whose cells these are; they may come from a transplant donor.

V usage is TRBV3-1 and J usage is TRBJ2-1; D may be TRBD1 (6 bases). Germline CDR1 and CDR2: LGHDT and YNNKEL (reference sequence). This CDR3 region has 15 residues. With 3 bases removed from V and 0 bases from J, the gap between germline ends came to 9 bases. DNA for the CDR3: TGTGCCAGCAGCCACAGGGGAAGCTCCTACAATGAGCAGTTCTTC. As protein: CASSHRGSSYNEQFF.

This clonotype appeared many times. V usage is TRBV5-1 and J usage is TRBJ2-7; no clear D. Trimming took off 0 bases at V and 0 bases at J, with 10 bases between the two ends. The CDR3 runs 15 residues. Germline CDR1 and CDR2: SGHRS and YFSETQ. The CDR3 DNA sequence: TGCGCCAGCAGCTTGGTACCAGATAACTCCTACGAGCAGTACTTC. This translates into CASSLVPDNSYEQYF.

A few counts support this clonotype. The gene calls are TRBV5-1 and TRBJ1-5; D gene uncertain. Germline values: CDR1 SGHRS, CDR2 YFSETQ. This CDR3 contains 14 residues. Trimming took off 0 bases at V and 5 bases at J, with 9 bases between the two ends. In DNA form, the CDR3 reads TGCGCCAGCAGCTTGGCTCCGATGGATCAGCCCCAGCATTTT. It yields the protein CASSLAPMDQPQHF.

CDR3 sequence: CATSDGTGGYRYEQFF. For the CDR3, the DNA is TGTGCCACCAGTGATGGGACAGGGGGCTATAGATATGAGCAGTTCTTC. The rearrangement links TRBV24-1 to TRBJ2-1, with 12 bases matching TRBD1. V gave up 3 bases and J gave up 8 bases; unmatched junction bases: 7. In germline, CDR1 is KGHDR, CDR2 SFDVKD. This CDR3 contains 16 residues.

The V gene is TRBV7-2, the J gene TRBJ2-3; maybe TRBD2 (5 bases). CDR1 and CDR2 (germline): SGHTA, FQGNSA. Trimming pared 4 bases from V and 1 base from J, leaving 9 bases between. There are 14 residues in the CDR3. The CDR3 DNA is TGTGCCAGCAGCTACCGGGATCGCACAGATACGCAGTATTTT. This gives the protein CASSYRDRTDTQYF. Drawing the rest from reference TRBV7-2 and TRBJ2-3, the complete variable domain is GAGVSQSPSNKVTEKGKDVELRCDPISGHTALYWYRQSLGQGLEFLIYFQGNSAPDKSGLPSDRFSAERTGGSVSTLTIQRTQQEDSAVYLCASSYRDRTDTQYFGPGTRLTVL.

The V call is TRBV7-9, the J call TRBJ2-3; 7 bases are a match to TRBD1. The CDR3 length is 17 residues. V lost 2 bases, J lost 4 bases, and 12 bases stayed unmatched. The germline gives CDR1 SEHNR, CDR2 FQNEAQ (reference sequence). CDR3 sequence (DNA): TGTGCCAGCAGCTTAAAGAGGGGGCAGGGGACCGCAGATACGCAGTATTTT. Translation gives CASSLKRGQGTADTQYF.

V gene TRBV2 combines with J gene TRBJ2-2, with D unclear. Trimming removed 5 bases at V and 6 bases at J, with 10 bases between. Germline loops: CDR1 SNHLY, CDR2 FYNNEI. There are 13 residues in the CDR3. The CDR3 DNA reads as TGTGCCAGCAGTTTGGGTGAGGCCGGGGAGCTGTTTTTT. Translated, it gives CASSLGEAGELFF.

The rearrangement links TRBV2 to TRBJ2-1; weak D call: TRBD2 (5 bases). This CDR3 region has 13 residues. Trimming stripped 3 bases from V and 5 bases from J, with 8 bases between. Germline V gives CDR1 SNHLY, CDR2 FYNNEI. CDR3: CASSEDLNNEQFF. For the CDR3, the DNA is TGTGCCAGCAGTGAGGACTTGAACAATGAGCAGTTCTTC. The entire variable domain, with the rest obtained from reference TRBV2 and TRBJ2-1, is as follows: EPEVTQTPSHQVTQMGQEVILRCVPISNHLYFYWYRQILGQKVEFLVSFYNNEISEKSEIFDDQFSVERPDGSNFTLKIRSTKLEDSAMYFCASSEDLNNEQFFGPGTRLTVL.

This chain uses TRBV5-4 with TRBJ2-5, with D tentatively TRBD1 (5 bases). Looked up from germline, CDR1 is SGHNT and CDR2 is YYREEE (reference sequence). The germline V and J ends were trimmed by 0 bases and 1 base, with 7 bases remaining between them. CDR3 size: 14 residues. This chain's CDR3 is CASSLGTLQETQYF. As DNA, the CDR3 is TGTGCCAGCAGCTTGGGGACACTCCAAGAGACCCAGTACTTC.

This chain links TRBV6-5 with TRBJ1-1, with unresolved D. The ends were cut back, 4 bases at V and 4 bases at J, with 7 bases in the middle. This CDR3 spans 12 amino acids. CDR1 MNHEY and CDR2 SVGAGI come from the germline V gene. The CDR3 loop reads CASSSYGTEAFF. CDR3 coding DNA: TGTGCCAGCAGTTCGTATGGCACTGAAGCTTTCTTT.

This clonotype came up many times. This rearrangement joins TRBV5-1 to TRBJ1-1; no clear D gene. The V and J ends lost 5 bases and 6 bases respectively, with 17 bases between them. Germline CDR1 reads SGHRS; CDR2 reads YFSETQ. This CDR3 has 14 residues. The CDR3 spells CASSKSPYRAEAFF. The CDR3 nucleotides are TGCGCCAGCAGTAAATCGCCTTACCGCGCTGAAGCTTTCTTT.

In this sample, this clonotype turned up a few times. The chain employs TRBV5-1 and TRBJ2-1; 10 nucleotides match TRBD1. V trimming: 3 bases; J trimming: 8 bases; junction bases outside the gene matches: 5. Germline lookup yields CDR1 SGHRS and CDR2 YFSETQ. The CDR3 contains 14 residues. CDR3 nucleotide sequence: TGCGCCAGCAGCTCCGGGACAGGGGCACATGAGCAGTTCTTC. Translation gives CASSSGTGAHEQFF.